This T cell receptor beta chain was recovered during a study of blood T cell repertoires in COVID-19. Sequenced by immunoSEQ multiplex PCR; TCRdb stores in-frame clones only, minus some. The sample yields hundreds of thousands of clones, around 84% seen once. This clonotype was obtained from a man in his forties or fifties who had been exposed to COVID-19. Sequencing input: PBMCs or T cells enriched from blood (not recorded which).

The CDR3 DNA sequence: TGTGCCAGTAGTGCAGGGACAGGGGAAGATACGCAGTATTTT. Protein product: CASSAGTGEDTQYF. The rearrangement joins TRBV19 to TRBJ2-3; 10 bases align to TRBD1. Germline loops: CDR1 LNHDA, CDR2 SQIVND (reference sequence). The V and J ends lost 5 bases and 5 bases, in that order; junction bases with no gene match: 4. CDR3 length: 14 amino acids.